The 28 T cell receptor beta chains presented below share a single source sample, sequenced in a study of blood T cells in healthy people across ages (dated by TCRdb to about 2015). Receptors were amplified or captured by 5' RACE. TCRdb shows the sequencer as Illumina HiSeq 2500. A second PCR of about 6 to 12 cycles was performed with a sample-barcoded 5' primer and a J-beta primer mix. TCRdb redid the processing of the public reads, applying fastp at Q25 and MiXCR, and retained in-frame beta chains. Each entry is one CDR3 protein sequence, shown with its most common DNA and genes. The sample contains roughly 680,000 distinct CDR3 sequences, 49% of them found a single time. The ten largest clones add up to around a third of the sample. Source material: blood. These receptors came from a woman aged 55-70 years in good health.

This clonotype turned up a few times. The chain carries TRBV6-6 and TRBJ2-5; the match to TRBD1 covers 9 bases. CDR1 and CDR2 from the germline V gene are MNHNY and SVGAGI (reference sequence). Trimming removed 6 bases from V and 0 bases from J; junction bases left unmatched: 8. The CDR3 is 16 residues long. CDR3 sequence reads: CASRYGTGSYQETQYF. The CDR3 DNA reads TGTGCCAGCAGATATGGGACAGGGTCGTACCAAGAGACCCAGTACTTC.

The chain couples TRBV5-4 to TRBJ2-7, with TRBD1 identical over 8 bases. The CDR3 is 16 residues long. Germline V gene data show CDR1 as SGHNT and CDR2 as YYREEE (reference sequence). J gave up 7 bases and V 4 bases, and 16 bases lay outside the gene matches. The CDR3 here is CASSQDRGRAHNEQYF. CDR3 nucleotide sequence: TGTGCCAGCAGCCAAGACAGGGGAAGAGCACACAATGAGCAGTACTTC.

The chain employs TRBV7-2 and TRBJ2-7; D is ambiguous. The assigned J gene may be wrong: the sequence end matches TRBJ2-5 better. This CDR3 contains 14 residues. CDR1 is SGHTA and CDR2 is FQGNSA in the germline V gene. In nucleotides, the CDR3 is TGTGCCAGCAGCTTAGGGCCCCTTGATGGGACCCAGTACTTC. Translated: CASSLGPLDGTQYF.

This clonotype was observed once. In DNA form, the CDR3 reads TGTGCCAGCAGCGTAGCCCCCAGGGGCAACTCCAATGAGCAGTACTTC. Its translation: CASSVAPRGNSNEQYF. This sequence joins TRBV9 and TRBJ2-5, with a possible D match to TRBD1 (6 bases). V was pared by 0 bases and J by 11 bases, with 23 bases between. The germline V gene has CDR1 SGDLS and CDR2 YYNGEE. CDR3 size: 16 residues.

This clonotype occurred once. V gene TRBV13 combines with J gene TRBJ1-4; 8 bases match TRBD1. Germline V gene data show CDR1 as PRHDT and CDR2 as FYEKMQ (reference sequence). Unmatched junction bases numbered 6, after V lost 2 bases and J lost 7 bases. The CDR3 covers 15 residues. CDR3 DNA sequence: TGTGCCAGCAGCTTACAGGGCAGGGGGCTTGAAAAACTGTTTTTT. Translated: CASSLQGRGLEKLFF.

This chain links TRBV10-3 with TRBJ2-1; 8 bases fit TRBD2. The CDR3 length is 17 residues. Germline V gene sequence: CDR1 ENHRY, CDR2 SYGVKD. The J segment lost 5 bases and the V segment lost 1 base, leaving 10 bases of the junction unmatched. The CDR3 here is CAISEFRGTRGNNEQFF. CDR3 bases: TGTGCCATCAGTGAGTTCCGTGGGACTAGAGGCAACAATGAGCAGTTCTTC.

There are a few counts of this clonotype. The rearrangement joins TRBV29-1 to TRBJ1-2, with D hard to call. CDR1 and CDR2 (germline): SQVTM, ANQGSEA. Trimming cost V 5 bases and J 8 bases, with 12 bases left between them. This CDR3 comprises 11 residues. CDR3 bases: TGCAGCGTTCCTGGGATGGGCGGCTACACCTTC. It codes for CSVPGMGGYTF.

The CDR3 DNA reads TGCGCAGCGGGAGGCTCCTACGAGCAGTACTTC. Its protein is CAAGGSYEQYF. The J gene is TRBJ2-7, the V gene TRBV29-1; 9 bases are shared with TRBD2. The germline V gene encodes CDR1 SQVTM and CDR2 ANQGSEA. The CDR3 length is 11 residues.

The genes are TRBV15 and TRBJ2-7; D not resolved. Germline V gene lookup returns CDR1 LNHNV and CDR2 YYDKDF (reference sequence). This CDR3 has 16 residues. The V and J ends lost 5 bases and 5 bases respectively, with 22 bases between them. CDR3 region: CATSPGVESILDEQYF. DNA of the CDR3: TGTGCCACCAGCCCCGGAGTAGAAAGCATCCTGGACGAGCAGTACTTC.

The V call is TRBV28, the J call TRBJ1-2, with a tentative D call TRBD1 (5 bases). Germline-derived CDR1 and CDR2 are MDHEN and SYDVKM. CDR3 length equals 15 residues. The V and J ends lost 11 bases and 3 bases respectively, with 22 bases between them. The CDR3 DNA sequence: TGTGCCTCGGAATATGGGGCGCGGGAGGACTATGGCTACACCTTC. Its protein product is CASEYGAREDYGYTF.

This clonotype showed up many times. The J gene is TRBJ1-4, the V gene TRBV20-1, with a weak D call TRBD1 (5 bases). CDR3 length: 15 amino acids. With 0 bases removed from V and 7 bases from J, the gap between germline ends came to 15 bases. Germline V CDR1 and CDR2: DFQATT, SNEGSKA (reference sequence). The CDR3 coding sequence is TGCAGTGCTAGAGAATGGGACTACGAGGGTGAAAAACTGTTTTTT. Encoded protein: CSAREWDYEGEKLFF.

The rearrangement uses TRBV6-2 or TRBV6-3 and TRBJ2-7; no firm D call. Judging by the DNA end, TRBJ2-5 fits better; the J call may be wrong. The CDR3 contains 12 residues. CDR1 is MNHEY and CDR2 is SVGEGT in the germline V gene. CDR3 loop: CASSPPSGTQYF. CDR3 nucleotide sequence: TGTGCCAGCAGTCCCCCGTCGGGGACCCAGTACTTC.

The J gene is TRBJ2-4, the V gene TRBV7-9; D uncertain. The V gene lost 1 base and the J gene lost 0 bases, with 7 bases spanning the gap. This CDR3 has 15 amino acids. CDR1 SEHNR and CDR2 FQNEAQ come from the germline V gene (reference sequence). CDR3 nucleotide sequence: TGTGCCAGCAGCTTAGGAGAACTAGCCAAAAACATTCAGTACTTC. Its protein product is CASSLGELAKNIQYF.

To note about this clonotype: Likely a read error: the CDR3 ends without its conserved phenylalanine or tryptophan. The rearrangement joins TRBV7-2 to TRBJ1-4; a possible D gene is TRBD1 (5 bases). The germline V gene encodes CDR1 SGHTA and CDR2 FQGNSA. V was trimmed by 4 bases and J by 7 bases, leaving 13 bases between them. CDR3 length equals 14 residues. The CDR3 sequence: CASSSGTAGEKLFV. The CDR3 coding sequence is TGTGCCAGCAGCTCGGGGACTGCAGGTGAAAAACTGTTTGTT.

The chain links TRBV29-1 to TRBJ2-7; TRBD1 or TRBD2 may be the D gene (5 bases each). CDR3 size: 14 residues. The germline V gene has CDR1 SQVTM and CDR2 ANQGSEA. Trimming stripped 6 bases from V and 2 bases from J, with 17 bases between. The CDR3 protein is CSVLLPGTPYEQYF. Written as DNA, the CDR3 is TGCAGCGTACTTCTCCCCGGGACCCCCTACGAGCAGTACTTC.

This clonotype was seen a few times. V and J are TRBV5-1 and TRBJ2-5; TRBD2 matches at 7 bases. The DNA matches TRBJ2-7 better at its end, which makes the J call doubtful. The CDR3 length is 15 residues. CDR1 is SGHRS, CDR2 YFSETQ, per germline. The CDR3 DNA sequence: TGCGCCAGCAGCTTGAATCCTAGCGGAACCTACGAGCAGTACTTC. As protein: CASSLNPSGTYEQYF.

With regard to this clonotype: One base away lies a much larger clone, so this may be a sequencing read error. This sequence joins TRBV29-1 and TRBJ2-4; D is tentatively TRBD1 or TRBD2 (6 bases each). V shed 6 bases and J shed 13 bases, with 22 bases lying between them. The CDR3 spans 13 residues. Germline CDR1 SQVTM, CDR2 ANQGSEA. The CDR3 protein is CSVGGRKNNEQYF. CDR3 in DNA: TGCAGCGTGGGGGGCAGAAAAAACAATGAGCAGTACTTC. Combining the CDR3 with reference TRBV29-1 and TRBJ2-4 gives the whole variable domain SAVISQKPSRDICQRGTSLTIQCQVDSQVTMMFWYRQQPGQSLTLIATANQGSEATYESGFVIDKFPISRPNLTFSTLTVSNMSPEDSSIYLCSVGGRKNNEQYFGAGTRLSVL.

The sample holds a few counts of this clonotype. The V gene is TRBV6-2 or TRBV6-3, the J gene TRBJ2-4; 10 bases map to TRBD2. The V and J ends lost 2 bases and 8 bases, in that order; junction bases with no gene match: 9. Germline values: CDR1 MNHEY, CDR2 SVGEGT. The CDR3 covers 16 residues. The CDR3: CASSYVPSGSRDIQYF. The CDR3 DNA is TGTGCCAGCAGTTACGTGCCTAGCGGGAGTAGGGACATTCAGTACTTC.

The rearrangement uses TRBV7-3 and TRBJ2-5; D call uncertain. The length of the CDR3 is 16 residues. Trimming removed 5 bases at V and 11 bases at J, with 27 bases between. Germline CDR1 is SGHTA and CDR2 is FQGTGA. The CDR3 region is CASSTFNSLGVNEQYF. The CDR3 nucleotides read TGTGCCAGCAGCACATTTAATAGTTTAGGAGTGAATGAGCAGTACTTC.

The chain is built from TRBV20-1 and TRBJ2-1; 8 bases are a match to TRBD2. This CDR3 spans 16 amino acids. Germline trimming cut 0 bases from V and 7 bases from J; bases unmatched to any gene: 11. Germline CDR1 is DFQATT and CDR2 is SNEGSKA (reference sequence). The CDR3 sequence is CSARDRGGRRVNEQFF. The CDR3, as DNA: TGCAGTGCTAGAGATCGGGGCGGGAGGAGAGTTAATGAGCAGTTCTTC.

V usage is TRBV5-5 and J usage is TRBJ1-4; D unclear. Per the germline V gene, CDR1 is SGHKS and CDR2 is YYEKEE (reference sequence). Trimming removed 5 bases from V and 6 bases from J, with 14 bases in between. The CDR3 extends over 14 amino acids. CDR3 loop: CASSMTAWDEKLFF. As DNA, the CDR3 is TGTGCCAGCAGTATGACCGCCTGGGATGAAAAACTGTTTTTT.

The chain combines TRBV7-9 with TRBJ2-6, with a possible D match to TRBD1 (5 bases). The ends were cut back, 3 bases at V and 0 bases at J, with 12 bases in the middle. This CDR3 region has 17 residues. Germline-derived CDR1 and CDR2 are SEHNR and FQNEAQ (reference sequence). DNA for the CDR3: TGTGCCAGCAGCTTGGGCCTAACAGGCTCTGGGGCCAACGTCCTGACTTTC. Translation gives CASSLGLTGSGANVLTF.

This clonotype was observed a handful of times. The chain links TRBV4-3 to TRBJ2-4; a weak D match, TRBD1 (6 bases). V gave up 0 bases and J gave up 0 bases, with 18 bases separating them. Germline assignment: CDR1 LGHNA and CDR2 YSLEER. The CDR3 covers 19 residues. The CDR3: CASSQDWGTSDLAKNIQYF. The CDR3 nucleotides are TGCGCCAGCAGCCAAGATTGGGGGACAAGCGACCTAGCCAAAAACATTCAGTACTTC.

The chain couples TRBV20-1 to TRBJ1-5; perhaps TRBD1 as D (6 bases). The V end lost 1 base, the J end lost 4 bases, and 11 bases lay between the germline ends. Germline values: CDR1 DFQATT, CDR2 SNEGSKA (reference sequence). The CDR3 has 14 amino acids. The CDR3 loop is CSARGSRGNQPQHF. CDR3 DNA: TGCAGTGCTAGAGGGAGCAGGGGAAATCAGCCCCAGCATTTT.

The CDR3 sequence is CSVGLALELNNEQFF. For the CDR3, the DNA is TGCAGCGTTGGTTTGGCTTTGGAATTGAACAATGAGCAGTTCTTC. V usage is TRBV29-1 and J usage is TRBJ2-1; D remains unclear. In germline, CDR1 is SQVTM, CDR2 ANQGSEA. V lost 4 bases, J lost 5 bases, and 18 bases lay in between. CDR3 length equals 15 residues.

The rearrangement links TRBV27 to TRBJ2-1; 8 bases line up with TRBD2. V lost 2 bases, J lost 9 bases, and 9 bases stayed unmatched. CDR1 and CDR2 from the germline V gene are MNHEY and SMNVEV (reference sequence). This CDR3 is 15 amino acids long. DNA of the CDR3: TGTGCCAGCAGTTTAGATGGGACTAGATGGAGTGAGCAGTTCTTC. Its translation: CASSLDGTRWSEQFF.

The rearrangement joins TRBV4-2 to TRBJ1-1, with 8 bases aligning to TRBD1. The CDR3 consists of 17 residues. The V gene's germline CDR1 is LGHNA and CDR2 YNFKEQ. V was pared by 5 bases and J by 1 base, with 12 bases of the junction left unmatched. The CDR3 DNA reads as TGTGCCAGCAGCGCTCTTACAGGGGGAGAAGCGAACACTGAAGCTTTCTTT. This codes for CASSALTGGEANTEAFF.

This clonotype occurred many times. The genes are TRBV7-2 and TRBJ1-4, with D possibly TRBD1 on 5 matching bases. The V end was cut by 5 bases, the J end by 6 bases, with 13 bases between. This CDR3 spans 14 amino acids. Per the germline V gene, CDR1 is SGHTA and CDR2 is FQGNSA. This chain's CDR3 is CASSPGGSDEKLFF. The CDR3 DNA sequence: TGTGCCAGCAGCCCCGGGGGATCGGATGAAAAACTGTTTTTT.